Following are 30 T cell receptor beta chains from one sample sequenced in a study of Ad26.COV2.S vaccination and SARS-CoV-2 variants. This table comes from immunoSEQ multiplex PCR, and its TCRdb copy is limited to in-frame clones, with some not included. The sample comprises roughly 380,000 clones, roughly 94% of which are singletons, and 3% to 4% rests with the top ten. Sequencing was performed on peripheral blood, taken after recovery from COVID-19. Receptor source: a human donor who had recovered from COVID-19.

CDR3 sequence: CASSPGGFETEAFF. The CDR3 DNA follows: TGTGCCAGTAGTCCTGGCGGGTTTGAGACTGAAGCTTTCTTT. V gene TRBV19 combines with J gene TRBJ1-1, with D unclear. The CDR3 contains 14 residues. Looked up from germline, CDR1 is LNHDA and CDR2 is SQIVND (reference sequence). Trimming stripped 5 bases from V and 5 bases from J, with 15 bases between.

The rearrangement links TRBV6-2 or TRBV6-3 to TRBJ1-5, with 7 bases identical to TRBD1. The CDR3 covers 15 residues. CDR1 MNHEY and CDR2 SVGEGT come from the germline V gene. V was clipped by 2 bases and J by 0 bases; unmatched bases: 1. This CDR3 reads CASSYGQDSNQPQHF. As DNA, the CDR3 is TGTGCCAGCAGTTACGGACAGGATAGCAATCAGCCCCAGCATTTT.

The CDR3 region is CASSLTGETNEQYF. CDR3 coding DNA: TGTGCCAGCAGCTTGACTGGCGAGACCAACGAGCAGTACTTC. The gene calls are TRBV7-7 and TRBJ2-7; no firm D call. V gave up 3 bases and J gave up 5 bases, with 14 bases separating them. The CDR3 covers 14 residues. The germline V gene encodes CDR1 SSHAT and CDR2 FNYEAQ (reference sequence).

The CDR3 reads CASAGGQSYGYTF. The DNA of the CDR3 is TGCGCCAGCGCGGGGGGGCAGAGCTATGGCTACACCTTC. The V and J genes are TRBV5-1 and TRBJ1-2, with D possibly being TRBD1 (6 bases). Germline assignment: CDR1 SGHRS and CDR2 YFSETQ. This CDR3 region has 13 residues. The V gene lost 7 bases and the J gene lost 4 bases, with 14 bases spanning the gap.

The gene calls are TRBV6-1 and TRBJ1-1; no firm D call. Germline V lookup: CDR1 MNHNS, CDR2 SASEGT. The CDR3 is made up of 13 amino acids. V lost 3 bases to trimming and J lost 2 bases, with 7 bases between them. The CDR3, as DNA: TGTGCCAGCAGTGAGAGGAGTAACACTGAAGCTTTCTTT. Encoded protein: CASSERSNTEAFF.

The V gene is TRBV2, the J gene TRBJ2-5, with a weak D call TRBD2 (5 bases). The length of the CDR3 is 14 residues. V lost 0 bases and J lost 1, with 6 bases in between. Germline V gene data show CDR1 as SNHLY and CDR2 as FYNNEI. CDR3 loop: CASSEAGSQETQYF. The DNA of the CDR3 is TGTGCCAGCAGTGAAGCGGGGAGCCAAGAGACCCAGTACTTC. Full variable domain (outside the CDR3, taken from reference TRBV2 and TRBJ2-5): EPEVTQTPSHQVTQMGQEVILRCVPISNHLYFYWYRQILGQKVEFLVSFYNNEISEKSEIFDDQFSVERPDGSNFTLKIRSTKLEDSAMYFCASSEAGSQETQYFGPGTRLLVL.

V usage is TRBV3-1 (or the pseudogene TRBV3-2) and J usage is TRBJ1-6; D not certain. The germline gives CDR1 LGHDT, CDR2 YNNKEL (reference sequence). The CDR3 is made up of 15 amino acids. Trimming left V 6 bases short and J 0 bases short, with 9 bases between. CDR3: CASSTGSSYNSPLHF. For the CDR3, the DNA is TGTGCCAGCAGTACGGGGAGCTCCTATAATTCACCCCTCCACTTT.

The chain has TRBV7-8 and TRBJ1-2, with TRBD1 as a possible D gene (5 bases). Germline lookup yields CDR1 SGHVS and CDR2 FQNEAQ. Trimming removed 5 bases at V and 0 bases at J, with 19 bases between. This CDR3 has 17 residues. The CDR3 region has the DNA TGTGCCAGCAGCCGAGGCGGGGCTGATCGAGCTAACTATGGCTACACCTTC. Protein sequence: CASSRGGADRANYGYTF. Based on the CDR3 plus reference TRBV7-8 and TRBJ1-2, the full variable domain is GAGVSQSPRYKVAKRGQDVALRCDPISGHVSLFWYQQALGQGPEFLTYFQNEAQLDKSGLPSDRFFAERPEGSVSTLKIQRTQQEDSAVYLCASSRGGADRANYGYTFGSGTRLTVV.

V is TRBV3-1 (or the pseudogene TRBV3-2) and J is TRBJ1-2; perhaps TRBD1 as D (5 bases). Trimming pared 6 bases from V and 3 bases from J, leaving 14 bases between. The CDR3 runs to 14 residues. The germline gives CDR1 LGHDT, CDR2 YNNKEL (reference sequence). CDR3 in amino acids: CASRPGWRDYGYTF. The CDR3 DNA is TGTGCCAGCAGACCAGGGTGGAGGGACTATGGCTACACCTTC.

The CDR3 DNA follows: TGTGCCAGCAGTGAAGGTGATTCGTACGAGCAGTACTTC. Its protein is CASSEGDSYEQYF. The chain has TRBV6-1 and TRBJ2-7, with D unresolved. CDR1 is MNHNS and CDR2 is SASEGT in the germline V gene. Trimming took 1 base from V and 4 from J, leaving 8 bases between them. CDR3 size: 13 residues.

V and J are TRBV12-3 or TRBV12-4 and TRBJ2-1; no reliable D call. CDR3 length: 13 amino acids. Trimming took off 3 bases at V and 10 bases at J, with 13 bases between the two ends. This chain's CDR3 is CASSFGLLGEQFF. As DNA, the CDR3 is TGTGCCAGCAGTTTTGGGCTCCTCGGAGAGCAGTTCTTC.

This chain uses TRBV14 with TRBJ2-7, with D uncertain. The CDR3 covers 13 residues. In germline, CDR1 is SGHDN, CDR2 FVKESK. The V and J ends lost 1 base and 3 bases respectively, with 7 bases between them. The CDR3, as DNA: TGTGCCAGCAGCCAAGGCACAAGCTACGAGCAGTACTTC. This gives the protein CASSQGTSYEQYF. Together with reference TRBV14 and TRBJ2-7, the CDR3 gives the full variable domain: EAGVTQFPSHSVIEKGQTVTLRCDPISGHDNLYWYRRVMGKEIKFLLHFVKESKQDESGMPNNRFLAERTGGTYSTLKVQPAELEDSGVYFCASSQGTSYEQYFGPGTRLTVT.

CDR3 in amino acids: CASRRGQVEGYTF. The CDR3 DNA reads TGTGCCAGCAGACGAGGACAGGTGGAAGGCTACACCTTC. The genes are TRBV5-8 and TRBJ1-2; 7 nucleotides align to TRBD1. V lost 5 bases to trimming and J lost 8 bases; unmatched junction nucleotides: 9. This CDR3 is 13 amino acids long. Germline V lookup: CDR1 SGHTS, CDR2 YDEGEE.

This clone was found once. The genes are TRBV28 and TRBJ1-2; perhaps TRBD1 as D (5 bases). Germline V gene data show CDR1 as MDHEN and CDR2 as SYDVKM. The V and J ends lost 4 bases and 8 bases respectively, with 14 bases between them. The CDR3 extends over 13 amino acids. The CDR3, as DNA: TGTGCCAGCAGTTCTACGGGGCCTCGCGGCTACACCTTC. Translated, it gives CASSSTGPRGYTF.

The CDR3 loop reads CASSERSEAFF. The CDR3, as DNA: TGTGCCAGCAGCGAAAGGTCTGAAGCTTTCTTT. The chain combines TRBV21-1 with TRBJ1-1. TRBV21-1 is a pseudogene. This CDR3 is built from 11 residues.

The genes are TRBV11-2 and TRBJ2-7; possibly TRBD1 for D (7 bases). Trimming shortened V by 1 base and J by 5 bases, and 15 bases separated the two germline ends. This CDR3 spans 15 amino acids. CDR1 and CDR2 from the germline V gene are SGHAT and FQNNGV. The CDR3: CASSLAGQGGDEQYF. CDR3 bases: TGTGCCAGCAGCTTAGCGGGGCAGGGGGGAGACGAGCAGTACTTC.

V gene TRBV6-1 combines with J gene TRBJ2-7; D possibly matches TRBD1 or TRBD2 (5 bases each). CDR1 and CDR2 from the germline V gene are MNHNS and SASEGT. V was shortened by 3 bases and J by 7 bases, with 19 bases between the two germline ends. There are 15 residues in the CDR3. As DNA, the CDR3 is TGTGCCAGCAGTGATCGGGACGCCATTTCGTGGGAGCAGTACTTC. It codes for CASSDRDAISWEQYF.

The chain has TRBV6-6 and TRBJ2-6; 8 nucleotides agree with TRBD1. V dropped 4 bases and J dropped 4; count of bases not matched to a gene: 3. Per the germline V gene, CDR1 is MNHNY and CDR2 is SVGAGI (reference sequence). This CDR3 is built from 15 residues. CDR3 sequence reads: CASSWTGIGANVLTF. In DNA, the CDR3 is TGTGCCAGCAGTTGGACAGGGATCGGGGCCAACGTCCTGACTTTC.

In its sample, this clone was seen a few times. The V gene is TRBV19, the J gene TRBJ1-5, with TRBD1 identical over 9 bases. Germline values: CDR1 LNHDA, CDR2 SQIVND (reference sequence). The CDR3 has 13 amino acids. Losses at the gene ends were 8 bases for V and 7 bases for J; bases not matched to a gene: 6. The CDR3 DNA reads as TGTGCCAGTCGGGACAGGGTGATCCAGCCCCAGCATTTT. As protein: CASRDRVIQPQHF.

The chain recombines TRBV7-2 with TRBJ2-4; 7 bases fit TRBD2. V was pared by 5 bases and J by 8 bases, with 6 bases of the junction left unmatched. CDR1 and CDR2 from the germline V gene are SGHTA and FQGNSA. The CDR3 covers 13 residues. The CDR3 is CASSTGRGDIQYF. The CDR3 bases are TGTGCCAGCAGCACGGGACGGGGGGACATTCAGTACTTC.

The rearrangement links TRBV5-3 to TRBJ1-1; 9 positions agree with TRBD1. TRBV5-3 is treated as an ORF (open reading frame) with a function not yet certain. The CDR3 consists of 17 residues. The ends lost 0 bases at V and 1 base at J; junction bases unmatched: 7. The CDR3, as DNA: TGTGCCAGAAGCTTGGGACAGGGGGTTCCGGGGAACACTGAAGCTTTCTTT. It specifies CARSLGQGVPGNTEAFF.

This chain uses TRBV6-5 with TRBJ2-5, with TRBD2 identical over 12 bases. In germline, CDR1 is MNHEY, CDR2 SVGAGI. The CDR3 has 15 residues. The ends lost 8 bases at V and 5 bases at J; junction bases unmatched: 9. The CDR3 protein is CASSLGGLAGETQYF. As DNA, the CDR3 is TGTGCCAGCTCCCTAGGAGGACTAGCGGGGGAGACCCAGTACTTC.

The chain combines TRBV3-1 (or the pseudogene TRBV3-2) with TRBJ2-5, with 10 bases aligning to TRBD2. The germline V gene has CDR1 LGHDT and CDR2 YNNKEL (reference sequence). Trimming took 10 bases from V and 5 from J; bases not matched to a gene: 13. This CDR3 has 15 residues. CDR3 protein: CATNNLAGGGETQYF. The CDR3 DNA reads TGTGCCACCAACAATTTAGCGGGGGGTGGGGAGACCCAGTACTTC.

In the case of this clone: Compared with germline, one end of the junction differs, possibly owing to a read error. V is TRBV7-7 and J is TRBJ1-2; 8 bases align to TRBD1. The CDR3 is made up of 16 amino acids. Germline V CDR1 and CDR2: SSHAT, FNYEAQ (reference sequence). The CDR3 loop is CASSRYGQGFNYGYTF. As DNA, the CDR3 is TGTGCTAGCAGCCGATATGGACAGGGCTTCAACTATGGCTACACCTTC. Full variable domain (remainder filled in from reference TRBV7-7 and TRBJ1-2): GAGVSQSPRYKVTKRGQDVTLRCDPISSHATLYWYQQALGQGPEFLTYFNYEAQPDKSGLPSDRFSAERPEGSISTLTIQRTEQRDSAMYRCASSRYGQGFNYGYTFGSGTRLTVV.

The V gene is TRBV6-5, the J gene TRBJ2-7, with D hard to call. This CDR3 is built from 10 residues. Looked up from germline, CDR1 is MNHEY and CDR2 is SVGAGI. Trimming removed 5 bases at V and 7 bases at J, with 6 bases between. For the CDR3, the DNA is TGTGCCAGCAGTACCCGTGAGCAGTACTTC. This encodes CASSTREQYF.

Concerning this clone itself: The sample holds other DNA sequences that translate to the same CDR3. The chain uses TRBV4-1 and TRBJ2-5; 7 nucleotides agree with TRBD2. The CDR3 has 15 amino acids. Per the germline V gene, CDR1 is MGHRA and CDR2 is YSYEKL. V lost 0 bases, J lost 2 bases, and 3 bases stayed unmatched. The CDR3: CASSQDGGGQETQYF. CDR3 in DNA: TGCGCCAGCAGCCAAGATGGCGGGGGTCAAGAGACCCAGTACTTC.

The chain links TRBV6-5 to TRBJ2-7; possibly TRBD1 for D (5 bases). The germline V gene encodes CDR1 MNHEY and CDR2 SVGAGI. V was pared by 6 bases and J by 2 bases, with 11 bases between. CDR3 length: 13 amino acids. The CDR3 protein is CASRGLPAYEQYF. In DNA form, the CDR3 reads TGTGCCAGCAGGGGGCTGCCCGCCTACGAGCAGTACTTC.

J is TRBJ1-5 and V is TRBV6-5; no clear D gene. The CDR3 runs to 12 residues. Germline assignment: CDR1 MNHEY and CDR2 SVGAGI. V was pared by 7 bases and J by 0 bases, with 4 bases between. This chain's CDR3 is CASTDSNQPQHF. CDR3 DNA: TGTGCCAGCACCGATAGCAATCAGCCCCAGCATTTT.

V usage is TRBV5-1 and J usage is TRBJ2-7; the D gene is possibly TRBD1 (6 bases). Per germline, CDR1 SGHRS and CDR2 YFSETQ. The V end was cut by 2 bases, the J end by 3 bases, with 12 bases between. The CDR3 extends over 14 amino acids. In DNA form, the CDR3 reads TGCGCCAGCAGCTTATCGGGACAACTCTACGAGCAGTACTTC. This sequence encodes CASSLSGQLYEQYF.

This clone occurred once. The rearrangement joins TRBV14 to TRBJ2-5; no clear D gene. V was trimmed by 4 bases and J by 5 bases, leaving 14 bases between them. Per germline, CDR1 SGHDN and CDR2 FVKESK. The CDR3 spans 14 residues. CDR3 bases: TGTGCCAGCAGCCGCTCCGAACGTTCGGAGACCCAGTACTTC. It encodes CASSRSERSETQYF.